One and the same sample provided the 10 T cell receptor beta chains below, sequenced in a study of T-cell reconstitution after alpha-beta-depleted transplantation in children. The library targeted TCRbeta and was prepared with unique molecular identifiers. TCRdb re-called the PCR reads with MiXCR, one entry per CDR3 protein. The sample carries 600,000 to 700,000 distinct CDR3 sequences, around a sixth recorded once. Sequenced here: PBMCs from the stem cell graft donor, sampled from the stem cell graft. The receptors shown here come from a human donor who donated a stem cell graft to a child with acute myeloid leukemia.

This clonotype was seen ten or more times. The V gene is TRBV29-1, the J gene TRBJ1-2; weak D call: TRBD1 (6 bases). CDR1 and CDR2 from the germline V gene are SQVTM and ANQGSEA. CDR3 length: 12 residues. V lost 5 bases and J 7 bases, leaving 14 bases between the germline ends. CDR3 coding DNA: TGCAGCGTTCAGTCGGGGGCGGGTGGCTACACCTTC. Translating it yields CSVQSGAGGYTF.

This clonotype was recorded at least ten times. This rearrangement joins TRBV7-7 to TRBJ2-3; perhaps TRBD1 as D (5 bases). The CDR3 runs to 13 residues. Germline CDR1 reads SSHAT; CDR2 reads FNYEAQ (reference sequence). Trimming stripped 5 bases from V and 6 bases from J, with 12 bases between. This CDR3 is CASSAETEDTQYF. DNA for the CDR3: TGTGCCAGCAGCGCCGAGACAGAGGATACGCAGTATTTT.

The CDR3 sequence: CASSPGQSQETQYF. CDR3 DNA: TGTGCCAGCAGCCCGGGACAGAGCCAAGAGACCCAGTACTTC. The chain combines TRBV28 with TRBJ2-5, with 7 nucleotides matching TRBD1. CDR3 size: 14 residues. V gave up 6 bases and J gave up 1 base; unmatched junction bases: 5. CDR1 MDHEN and CDR2 SYDVKM come from the germline V gene.

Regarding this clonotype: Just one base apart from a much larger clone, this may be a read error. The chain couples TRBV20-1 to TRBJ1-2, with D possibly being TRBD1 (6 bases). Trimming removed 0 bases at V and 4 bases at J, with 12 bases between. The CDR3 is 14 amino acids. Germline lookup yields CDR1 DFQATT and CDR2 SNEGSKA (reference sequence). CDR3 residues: CSARDGGPGYGYTF. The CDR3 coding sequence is TGCAGTGCTAGAGATGGGGGCCCGGGCTATGGCTACACCTTC.

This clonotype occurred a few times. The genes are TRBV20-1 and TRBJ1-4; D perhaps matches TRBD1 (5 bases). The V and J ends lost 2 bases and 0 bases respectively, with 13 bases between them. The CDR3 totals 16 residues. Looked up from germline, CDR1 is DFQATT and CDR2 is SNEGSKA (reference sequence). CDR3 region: CSARIGDGATNEKLFF. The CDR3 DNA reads TGCAGTGCTAGAATCGGGGACGGGGCAACTAATGAAAAACTGTTTTTT.

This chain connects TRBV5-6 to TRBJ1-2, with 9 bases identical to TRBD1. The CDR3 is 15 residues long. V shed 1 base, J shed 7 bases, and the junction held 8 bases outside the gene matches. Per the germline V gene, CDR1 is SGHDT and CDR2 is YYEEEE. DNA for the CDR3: TGTGCCAGCAGCTTGATCCGGGACAGGGCGGTTGGCTACACCTTC. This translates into CASSLIRDRAVGYTF.

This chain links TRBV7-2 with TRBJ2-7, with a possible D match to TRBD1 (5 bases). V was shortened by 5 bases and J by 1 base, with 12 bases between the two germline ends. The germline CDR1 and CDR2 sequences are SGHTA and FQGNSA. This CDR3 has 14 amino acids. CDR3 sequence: CASSPATASYEQYF. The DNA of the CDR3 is TGTGCCAGCAGCCCGGCGACAGCATCCTACGAGCAGTACTTC.

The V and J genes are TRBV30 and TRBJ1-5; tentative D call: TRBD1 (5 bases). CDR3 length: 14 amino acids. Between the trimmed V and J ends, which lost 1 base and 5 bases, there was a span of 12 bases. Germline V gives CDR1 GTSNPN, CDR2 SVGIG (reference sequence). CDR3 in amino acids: CAWSGGVGDQPQHF. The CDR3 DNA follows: TGTGCCTGGAGTGGAGGGGTGGGGGATCAGCCCCAGCATTTT.

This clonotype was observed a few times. The DNA of the CDR3 is TGTGCCAGCAGCCGGGGTTCAAACTACAATGAGCAGTTCTTC. Its translation: CASSRGSNYNEQFF. The chain combines TRBV7-2 with TRBJ2-1; possibly TRBD2 for D (5 bases). The CDR3 is 14 residues long. The germline V gene has CDR1 SGHTA and CDR2 FQGNSA. Trimming took off 5 bases at V and 3 bases at J, with 11 bases between the two ends.

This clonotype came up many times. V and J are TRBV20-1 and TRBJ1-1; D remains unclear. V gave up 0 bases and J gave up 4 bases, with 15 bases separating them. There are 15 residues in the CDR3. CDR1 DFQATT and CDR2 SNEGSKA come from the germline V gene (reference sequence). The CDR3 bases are TGCAGTGCTAGAGATATCCGGCTAGGAGGCACTGAAGCTTTCTTT. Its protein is CSARDIRLGGTEAFF.